Listed here are 32 T cell receptor beta chains from one sample, sequenced in a study of blood T cell repertoires in COVID-19. Sequencing was performed with immunoSEQ multiplex PCR; in TCRdb, only in-frame clones are kept and a portion is missing. The table shows around 150,000 clones, with approximately 83% occurring only once. The sample comprised peripheral blood. The receptor source for this set is a woman aged 60-70 years with acute or convalescent COVID-19.

This chain uses TRBV14 with TRBJ1-2, with unresolved D. Germline CDR1 is SGHDN and CDR2 is FVKESK. Trimming removed 3 bases from V and 4 bases from J, with 9 bases in between. The CDR3 length is 13 residues. This chain's CDR3 is CASSHRVLYGYTF. CDR3 in DNA: TGTGCCAGCAGCCATCGCGTACTCTATGGCTACACCTTC. Combining the CDR3 with reference TRBV14 and TRBJ1-2 gives the whole variable domain EAGVTQFPSHSVIEKGQTVTLRCDPISGHDNLYWYRRVMGKEIKFLLHFVKESKQDESGMPNNRFLAERTGGTYSTLKVQPAELEDSGVYFCASSHRVLYGYTFGSGTRLTVV.

This clone was counted only a few times. The V and J genes are TRBV27 and TRBJ2-7; 9 bases are shared with TRBD2. Unmatched junction bases numbered 5, after V lost 7 bases and J lost 1 base. CDR3 length: 14 amino acids. From germline, CDR1 is MNHEY and CDR2 SMNVEV (reference sequence). The CDR3, as DNA: TGTGCCAGCAAAACGACTAGCGGTTCCTACGAGCAGTACTTC. It translates to CASKTTSGSYEQYF.

V is TRBV29-1 and J is TRBJ1-1; D not certain. Trimming cost V 4 bases and J 2 bases, with 5 bases left between them. Germline V gives CDR1 SQVTM, CDR2 ANQGSEA. The CDR3 covers 11 residues. In DNA, the CDR3 is TGCAGCGTTGCAGTAAACACTGAAGCTTTCTTT. Residues: CSVAVNTEAFF.

The V call is TRBV11-3, the J call TRBJ2-5, with 7 bases aligning to TRBD1. The length of the CDR3 is 16 residues. Germline V gene sequence: CDR1 SGHNT, CDR2 YENEEA. V dropped 5 bases and J dropped 5; count of bases not matched to a gene: 14. The DNA of the CDR3 is TGTGCCAGCAGCCCCATCGTTTCGACAGGGTTGGAGACCCAGTACTTC. Its protein product is CASSPIVSTGLETQYF.

With regard to this clone: The sample holds other DNA sequences that translate to the same CDR3. V is TRBV10-3 and J is TRBJ1-2; D remains unclear. CDR1 is ENHRY, CDR2 SYGVKD, per germline. Trimming took off 6 bases at V and 3 bases at J, with 5 bases between the two ends. CDR3 size: 11 residues. The CDR3 loop is CAISQDYGYTF. The CDR3 DNA is TGTGCCATCAGCCAGGACTATGGCTACACCTTC.

The chain couples TRBV30 to TRBJ2-5; TRBD2 might be the D (5 bases). This CDR3 is built from 12 residues. The V gene's germline CDR1 is GTSNPN and CDR2 SVGIG (reference sequence). With 2 bases removed from V and 1 base from J, the gap between germline ends came to 5 bases. Written as DNA, the CDR3 is TGTGCCTGGAGTACTAGCCAAGAGACCCAGTACTTC. Translated, it gives CAWSTSQETQYF.

This chain connects TRBV6-1 to TRBJ1-1, with TRBD1 matching over 7 bases. This CDR3 region has 16 residues. V shed 0 bases and J 1 base; nucleotides not matched to a gene: 5. The germline V gene has CDR1 MNHNS and CDR2 SASEGT. CDR3: CASSEALRTGNTEAFF. Here the CDR3 DNA reads TGTGCCAGCAGTGAAGCGCTTAGGACAGGGAACACTGAAGCTTTCTTT.

The chain uses TRBV5-1 and TRBJ1-2; D is undetermined. The ends were cut back, 2 bases at V and 6 bases at J, with 14 bases in the middle. CDR3 length equals 14 residues. Per the germline V gene, CDR1 is SGHRS and CDR2 is YFSETQ. As DNA, the CDR3 is TGCGCCAGCAGCTTAGCGGGAATAGAGGATGGCTACACCTTC. Encoded protein: CASSLAGIEDGYTF.

The chain couples TRBV11-3 to TRBJ2-1; 8 positions agree with TRBD2. The CDR3 has 17 residues. Germline CDR1 reads SGHNT; CDR2 reads YENEEA. With V trimmed by 0 bases and J by 5 bases, 9 bases remained unmatched. The CDR3 spells CASSLEIGSGINNEQFF. The CDR3 nucleotides read TGTGCCAGCAGCTTAGAGATAGGTAGCGGGATTAACAATGAGCAGTTCTTC. Supplemented by reference TRBV11-3 and TRBJ2-1, the full variable domain reads EAGVVQSPRYKIIEKKQPVAFWCNPISGHNTLYWYLQNLGQGPELLIRYENEEAVDDSQLPKDRFSAERLKGVDSTLKIQPAELGDSAVYLCASSLEIGSGINNEQFFGPGTRLTVL.

The gene calls are TRBV29-1 and TRBJ2-1, with 9 bases identical to TRBD1. CDR1 is SQVTM, CDR2 ANQGSEA, per germline. The CDR3 has 14 residues. V trimming: 7 bases; J trimming: 3 bases; junction bases outside the gene matches: 7. The CDR3 DNA sequence: TGCAGCGCCAACAGGGGGCTCGGCTACAATGAGCAGTTCTTC. Protein product: CSANRGLGYNEQFF.

The chain links TRBV12-3 or TRBV12-4 to TRBJ2-3; perhaps TRBD2 as D (5 bases). CDR3 length: 12 amino acids. Trimming took 10 bases from V and 5 from J, leaving 13 bases between them. DNA for the CDR3: TGTGCCACCAAAGGCGGAGGAGATACGCAGTATTTT. It translates to CATKGGGDTQYF.

In this sample, this clone turned up once. The rearrangement joins TRBV3-1 (or the pseudogene TRBV3-2) to TRBJ1-2; 8 bases line up with TRBD1. Germline-derived CDR1 and CDR2 are LGHDT and YNNKEL (reference sequence). J was trimmed by 3 bases and V by 4 bases; bases with no gene match: 1. The CDR3 is made up of 13 amino acids. This CDR3 is CASSPTGDYGYTF. As DNA, the CDR3 is TGTGCCAGCAGCCCGACAGGGGACTATGGCTACACCTTC.

The chain carries TRBV6-4 and TRBJ1-2; 7 bases map to TRBD1. V lost 7 bases, J lost 2 bases, and 4 bases stayed unmatched. This CDR3 is built from 13 residues. Germline V CDR1 and CDR2: MRHNA, SNTAGT. CDR3 sequence reads: CASNSRGNYGYTF. CDR3 DNA sequence: TGTGCCAGCAATAGCAGGGGGAACTATGGCTACACCTTC.

The chain uses TRBV19 and TRBJ1-5; 10 bases are shared with TRBD1. V lost 6 bases and J lost 6; bases outside the gene matches: 5. From germline, CDR1 is LNHDA and CDR2 SQIVND (reference sequence). The CDR3 length is 14 residues. The CDR3: CASRTGQGFQPQHF. CDR3 nucleotides: TGTGCCAGTAGGACGGGACAGGGGTTTCAGCCCCAGCATTTT.

The chain carries TRBV30 and TRBJ2-2, with D maybe TRBD2 (7 bases). The V and J ends lost 3 bases and 6 bases respectively, with 11 bases between them. This CDR3 region has 13 residues. The germline gives CDR1 GTSNPN, CDR2 SVGIG (reference sequence). The CDR3: CAWRQGRAGELFF. The CDR3 DNA follows: TGTGCCTGGAGGCAGGGGAGGGCCGGGGAGCTGTTTTTT. Full variable domain (missing parts from reference TRBV30 and TRBJ2-2): SQTIHQWPATLVQPVGSPLSLECTVEGTSNPNLYWYRQAAGRGLQLLFYSVGIGQISSEVPQNLSASRPQDRQFILSSKKLLLSDSGFYLCAWRQGRAGELFFGEGSRLTVL.

The count of this clone is one. Written as DNA, the CDR3 is TGTGCCAGCAGCCAGCAAGGGACAGCTGAAGCTTTCTTT. Its protein is CASSQQGTAEAFF. The chain couples TRBV3-1 (or the pseudogene TRBV3-2) to TRBJ1-1; 7 positions match TRBD1. The CDR3 extends over 13 amino acids. The ends lost 3 bases at V and 6 bases at J; junction bases unmatched: 4. Per germline, CDR1 LGHDT and CDR2 YNNKEL (reference sequence).

This clone occurred once. The chain links TRBV2 to TRBJ2-1; D gene unclear. The CDR3 totals 11 residues. Germline V CDR1 and CDR2: SNHLY, FYNNEI. The V gene lost 5 bases and the J gene lost 4 bases, with 3 bases spanning the gap. In DNA, the CDR3 is TGTGCCAGCAGTTCTTACAATGAGCAGTTCTTC. Protein sequence: CASSSYNEQFF.

The table lists this clone with a few counts. This chain uses TRBV19 with TRBJ1-5; D is undetermined. Trimming took off 6 bases at V and 1 base at J, with 10 bases between the two ends. Germline CDR1 and CDR2: LNHDA and SQIVND (reference sequence). This CDR3 region has 14 residues. The CDR3 sequence is CASSDSESNQPQHF. The CDR3 region has the DNA TGTGCCAGTAGCGACTCGGAGAGCAATCAGCCCCAGCATTTT.

The rearrangement links TRBV2 to TRBJ2-3; 15 bases are shared with TRBD2. CDR1 and CDR2 (germline): SNHLY, FYNNEI. CDR3 length: 17 amino acids. The trim removed 5 bases at V and 3 bases at J, leaving 6 bases unmatched. DNA of the CDR3: TGTGCCAGCAGTTGGACTAGCGGGAGGGCCATAACAGATACGCAGTATTTT. Its protein is CASSWTSGRAITDTQYF.

The chain combines TRBV4-1 with TRBJ1-5, with D possibly being TRBD1 (5 bases). V was cut by 3 bases and J by 5 bases, with 8 bases left in between. The CDR3 covers 13 residues. The germline gives CDR1 MGHRA, CDR2 YSYEKL. CDR3 protein: CASSHRVDQPQHF. As DNA, the CDR3 is TGCGCCAGCAGCCACAGGGTTGATCAGCCCCAGCATTTT.

The rearrangement joins TRBV5-6 to TRBJ2-2; D perhaps matches TRBD2 (5 bases). CDR3 length equals 14 residues. The germline V gene encodes CDR1 SGHDT and CDR2 YYEEEE. Trimming removed 6 bases at V and 1 base at J, with 10 bases between. CDR3 in DNA: TGTGCCAGCAAAAGCGGTGTGAACACCGGGGAGCTGTTTTTT. Protein product: CASKSGVNTGELFF. The entire variable domain, with the rest obtained from reference TRBV5-6 and TRBJ2-2, is as follows: DAGVTQSPTHLIKTRGQQVTLRCSPKSGHDTVSWYQQALGQGPQFIFQYYEEEERQRGNFPDRFSGHQFPNYSSELNVNALLLGDSALYLCASKSGVNTGELFFGEGSRLTVL.

The DNA of the CDR3 is TGTGCCAGCAGCCGATCGACAGGATCCTACAATGAGCAGTTCTTC. This sequence encodes CASSRSTGSYNEQFF. V and J are TRBV2 and TRBJ2-1; D possibly corresponds to TRBD1 (6 bases). V was shortened by 6 bases and J by 1 base, with 13 bases between the two germline ends. This CDR3 spans 15 amino acids. Per germline, CDR1 SNHLY and CDR2 FYNNEI.

The chain's CDR3 is CATSIGGGTDTQYF. The CDR3 DNA reads TGTGCCACCAGTATAGGAGGGGGCACAGATACGCAGTATTTT. The chain combines TRBV24-1 with TRBJ2-3, with a tentative D call TRBD2 (6 bases). The CDR3 has 14 amino acids. V lost 6 bases and J lost 1, with 10 bases in between. The germline V gene has CDR1 KGHDR and CDR2 SFDVKD.

The chain combines TRBV9 with TRBJ1-3, with D perhaps TRBD1 (5 bases). V was trimmed by 4 bases and J by 6 bases, leaving 11 bases between them. The CDR3 runs 13 residues. CDR1 and CDR2 from the germline V gene are SGDLS and YYNGEE. CDR3 in DNA: TGTGCCAGCAGCCAGTGGGGGGAAAACACCATATATTTT. This gives the protein CASSQWGENTIYF.

This clone was recorded only once. The chain carries TRBV5-1 and TRBJ1-4, with 8 bases matching TRBD1. Germline assignment: CDR1 SGHRS and CDR2 YFSETQ. This CDR3 is 14 amino acids long. After removal of 4 bases from V and 7 bases from J, the junction contained 6 bases not matched to a gene. CDR3 protein: CASSRGQGAEKLFF. CDR3 bases: TGCGCCAGCAGCAGGGGGCAGGGGGCTGAAAAACTGTTTTTT.

The gene calls are TRBV7-2 and TRBJ2-7, with TRBD2 matching over 9 bases. The CDR3 extends over 15 amino acids. Germline CDR1 reads SGHTA; CDR2 reads FQGNSA. J was trimmed by 1 base and V by 5 bases; bases with no gene match: 6. The CDR3 nucleotides read TGTGCCAGCAGCCCACTAGCGGGCCTATCCTACGAGCAGTACTTC. It is translated as CASSPLAGLSYEQYF. Full variable domain (rest looked up from reference TRBV7-2 and TRBJ2-7): GAGVSQSPSNKVTEKGKDVELRCDPISGHTALYWYRQSLGQGLEFLIYFQGNSAPDKSGLPSDRFSAERTGGSVSTLTIQRTQQEDSAVYLCASSPLAGLSYEQYFGPGTRLTVT.

The chain uses TRBV11-3 and TRBJ2-7; D gene unclear. The CDR3 is 12 residues long. Germline V gives CDR1 SGHNT, CDR2 YENEEA. Trimming removed 0 bases from V and 6 bases from J, with 6 bases in between. For the CDR3, the DNA is TGTGCCAGCAGCTTAGATCTCGGCGAGCAGTACTTC. Its translation is CASSLDLGEQYF.

This chain uses TRBV7-9 with TRBJ1-1, with D maybe TRBD1 (6 bases). This CDR3 region has 11 residues. The V end was cut by 4 bases, the J end by 9 bases, with 9 bases between. Germline assignment: CDR1 SEHNR and CDR2 FQNEAQ (reference sequence). Here the CDR3 reads CASSSTGKAFF. The CDR3 DNA reads TGTGCCAGCAGCTCTACAGGGAAAGCTTTCTTT.

The rearrangement links TRBV12-5 to TRBJ2-5, with a weak D call TRBD2 (6 bases). CDR1 and CDR2 from the germline V gene are LGHNT and FRNRAP. V lost 2 bases and J 4 bases, leaving 20 bases between the germline ends. The CDR3 is 17 residues long. The CDR3 bases are TGTGCTAGTGGTTTGATAACGGGACTGCCTGAGAGAGAGACCCAGTACTTC. Encoded protein: CASGLITGLPERETQYF.

The chain has TRBV7-6 and TRBJ2-7; 10 nucleotides agree with TRBD2. CDR1 is SGHVS and CDR2 is FNYEAQ in the germline V gene. The V segment lost 1 base and the J segment 4 bases; nucleotides outside the gene matches: 13. The CDR3 has 18 amino acids. The CDR3 protein is CASSLGGGAGGSGYEQYF. The CDR3, as DNA: TGTGCCAGCAGCTTAGGAGGGGGAGCGGGAGGGTCAGGGTACGAGCAGTACTTC.

The CDR3 region is CASSRDRGQPQHF. The CDR3 coding sequence is TGTGCCAGCAGTCGGGACAGGGGGCAGCCCCAGCATTTT. The rearrangement uses TRBV6-5 and TRBJ1-5; the match to TRBD1 covers 11 bases. V lost 5 bases to trimming and J lost 7 bases; unmatched junction nucleotides: 1. The CDR3 totals 13 residues. Germline CDR1 reads MNHEY; CDR2 reads SVGAGI.

The chain employs TRBV7-3 and TRBJ2-1; 11 bases are a match to TRBD2. This CDR3 has 15 amino acids. V was pared by 5 bases and J by 10 bases, with 10 bases of the junction left unmatched. Germline lookup yields CDR1 SGHTA and CDR2 FQGTGA. The CDR3 reads CASSPRLAGMEEQFF. Here the CDR3 DNA reads TGTGCCAGCAGCCCCAGACTAGCGGGAATGGAAGAGCAGTTCTTC. The variable domain in full, completed from reference TRBV7-3 and TRBJ2-1, reads GAGVSQTPSNKVTEKGKYVELRCDPISGHTALYWYRQSLGQGPEFLIYFQGTGAADDSGLPNDRFFAVRPEGSVSTLKIQRTERGDSAVYLCASSPRLAGMEEQFFGPGTRLTVL.